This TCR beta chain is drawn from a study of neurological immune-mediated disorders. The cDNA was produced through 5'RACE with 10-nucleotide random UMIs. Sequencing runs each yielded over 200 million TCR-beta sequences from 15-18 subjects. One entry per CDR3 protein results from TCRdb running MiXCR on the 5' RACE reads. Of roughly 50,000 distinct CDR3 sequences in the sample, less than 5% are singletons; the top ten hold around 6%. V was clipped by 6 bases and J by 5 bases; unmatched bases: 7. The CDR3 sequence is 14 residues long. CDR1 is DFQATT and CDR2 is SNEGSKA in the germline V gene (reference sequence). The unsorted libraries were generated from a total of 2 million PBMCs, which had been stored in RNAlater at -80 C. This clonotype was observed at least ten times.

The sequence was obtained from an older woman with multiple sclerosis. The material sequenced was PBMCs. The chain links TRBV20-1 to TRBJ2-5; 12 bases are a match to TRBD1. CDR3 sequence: CSARDRGLRETQYF. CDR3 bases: TGCAGTGCCAGGGACAGGGGGCTTCGGGAGACCCAGTACTTC.